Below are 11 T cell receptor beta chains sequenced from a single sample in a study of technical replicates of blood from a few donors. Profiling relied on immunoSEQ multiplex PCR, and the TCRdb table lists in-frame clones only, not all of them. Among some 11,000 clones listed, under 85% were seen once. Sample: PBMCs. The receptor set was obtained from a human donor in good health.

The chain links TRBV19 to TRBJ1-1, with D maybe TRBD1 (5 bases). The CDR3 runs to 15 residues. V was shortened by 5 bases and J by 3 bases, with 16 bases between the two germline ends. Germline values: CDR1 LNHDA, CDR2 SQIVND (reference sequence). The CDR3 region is CASSALNGGDTEAFF. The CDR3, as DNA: TGTGCCAGTAGTGCGCTGAACGGAGGGGACACTGAAGCTTTCTTT.

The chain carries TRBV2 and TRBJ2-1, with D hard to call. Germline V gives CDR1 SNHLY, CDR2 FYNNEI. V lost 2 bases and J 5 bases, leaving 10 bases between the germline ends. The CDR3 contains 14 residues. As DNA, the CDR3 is TGTGCCAGCAGTGAATTAAGTATAGACAATGAGCAGTTCTTC. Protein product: CASSELSIDNEQFF.

CDR3: CASSPAPLADTQYF. In DNA form, the CDR3 reads TGTGCCAGCAGCCCAGCGCCATTAGCGGATACGCAGTATTTT. The V and J genes are TRBV7-7 and TRBJ2-3; a possible D gene is TRBD2 (5 bases). V was pared by 5 bases and J by 6 bases, with 15 bases between. The CDR3 sequence is 14 residues long. Looked up from germline, CDR1 is SSHAT and CDR2 is FNYEAQ (reference sequence).

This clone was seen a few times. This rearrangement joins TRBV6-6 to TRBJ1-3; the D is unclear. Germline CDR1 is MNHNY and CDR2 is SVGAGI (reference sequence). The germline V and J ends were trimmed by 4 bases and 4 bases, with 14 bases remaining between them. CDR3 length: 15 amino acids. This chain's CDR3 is CASSSTGTGGNTIYF. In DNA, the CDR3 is TGTGCCAGCAGTTCCACCGGAACGGGGGGAAACACCATATATTTT.

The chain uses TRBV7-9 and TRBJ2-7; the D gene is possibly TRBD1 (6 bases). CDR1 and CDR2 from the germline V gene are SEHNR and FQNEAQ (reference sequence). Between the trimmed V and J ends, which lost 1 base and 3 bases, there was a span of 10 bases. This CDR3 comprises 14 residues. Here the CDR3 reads CASSLGGQLYEQYF. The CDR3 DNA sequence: TGTGCCAGCAGCTTAGGGGGGCAGCTCTACGAGCAGTACTTC. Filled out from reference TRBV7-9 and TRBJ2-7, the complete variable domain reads DTGVSQNPRHKITKRGQNVTFRCDPISEHNRLYWYRQTLGQGPEFLTYFQNEAQLEKSRLLSDRFSAERPKGSFSTLEIQRTEQGDSAMYLCASSLGGQLYEQYFGPGTRLTVT.

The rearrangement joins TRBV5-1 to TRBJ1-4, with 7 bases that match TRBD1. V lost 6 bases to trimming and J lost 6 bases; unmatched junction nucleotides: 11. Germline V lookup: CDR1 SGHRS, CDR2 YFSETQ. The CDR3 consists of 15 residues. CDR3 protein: CASTLWAGGDEKLFF. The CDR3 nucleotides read TGCGCCAGCACCCTGTGGGCAGGGGGAGATGAAAAACTGTTTTTT.

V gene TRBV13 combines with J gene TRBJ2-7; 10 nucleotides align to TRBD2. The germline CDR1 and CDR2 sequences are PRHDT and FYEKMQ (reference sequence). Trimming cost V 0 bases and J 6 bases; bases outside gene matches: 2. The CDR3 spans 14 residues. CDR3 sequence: CASSLGTSGIEQYF. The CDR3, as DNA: TGTGCCAGCAGCTTAGGAACTAGCGGGATCGAGCAGTACTTC.

The CDR3 loop is CASISSTSGMNEQYF. CDR3 bases: TGTGCCAGCATTTCGAGCACTAGCGGGATGAACGAGCAGTACTTC. The chain joins TRBV2 to TRBJ2-7; TRBD2 matches 10 bases. V lost 7 bases to trimming and J lost 5 bases; unmatched junction nucleotides: 11. Germline assignment: CDR1 SNHLY and CDR2 FYNNEI. The CDR3 runs to 15 residues.

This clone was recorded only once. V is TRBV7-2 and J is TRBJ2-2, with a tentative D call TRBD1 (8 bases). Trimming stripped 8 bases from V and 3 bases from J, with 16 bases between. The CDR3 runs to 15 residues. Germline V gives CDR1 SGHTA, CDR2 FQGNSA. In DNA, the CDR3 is TGTGCCAGCCACAGGGGGGGCGACGACACCGGGGAGCTGTTTTTT. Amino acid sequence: CASHRGGDDTGELFF.

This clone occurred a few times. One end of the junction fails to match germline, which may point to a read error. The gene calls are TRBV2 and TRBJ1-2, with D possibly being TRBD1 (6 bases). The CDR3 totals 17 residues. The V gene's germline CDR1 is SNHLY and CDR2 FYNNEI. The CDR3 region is CASSEAYSSVSGHGANF. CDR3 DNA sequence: TGTGCCAGCAGTGAAGCCTATAGCTCAGTTTCGGGACACGGAGCCAACTTC.

The CDR3: CAWSVRGSASRRNEQFF. The CDR3 DNA reads as TGTGCCTGGAGTGTACGGGGTAGCGCGAGCCGGCGCAATGAGCAGTTCTTC. The chain employs TRBV30 and TRBJ2-1; weak D call: TRBD2 (5 bases). V dropped 0 bases and J dropped 6 bases, with 21 bases sitting between them. The germline V gene has CDR1 GTSNPN and CDR2 SVGIG (reference sequence). The CDR3 length is 17 residues.